This is a list of T cell receptor beta chains from one sample in a study of cytomegalovirus exposure and HLA in healthy donors. Assay used: immunoSEQ multiplex PCR; TCRdb lists only in-frame clones, some missing. This sample's clone table lists under 100,000 clones. The sample was PBMCs. The source of these receptors is a man younger than 40 in good health and CMV-seronegative. The CDR3 runs from the conserved cysteine through the conserved F or W. D genes are given only for firm matches.

j_call v_call d_call cdr3_nt cdr3_aa
TRBJ1-5 TRBV7-8 - TGTGCCAGCAGCTTCGCGGGCCTACTCCAGCATTTT CASSFAGLLQHF
TRBJ2-3 TRBV1 - TGCACCAGCAGCCAAGTTGAACTAGCGGGAGCCTCTAGCACAGATACGCAGTATTTT CTSSQVELAGASSTDTQYF
TRBJ2-7 TRBV2 - TGTGCCAGCAGTGACTTCCCCCTAGCCACCTACGAGCAGTACTTC CASSDFPLATYEQYF
TRBJ1-3 TRBV29-1 - TGCAGCGCAGGGGACGGAAACACCATATATTTT CSAGDGNTIYF
TRBJ2-7 TRBV4-1 - TGCGCCAGCAGCCAAGATGGGGGCTCGGTTTTATCCTACGAGCAGTACTTC CASSQDGGSVLSYEQYF
TRBJ2-7 TRBV5-4 TRBD2 TGTGCCAGCAGCTGGGGGGGGAATGAGGTCGAGCAGTACTTC CASSWGGNEVEQYF
TRBJ2-4 TRBV18 TRBD1 TGTGCCAGCTCACCCCGGACAGGGGAAAACATTCAGTACTTC CASSPRTGENIQYF
TRBJ1-2 TRBV2 - TGTGCCAGCAGTGTGGCCAACTATGGCTACACCTTC CASSVANYGYTF
TRBJ2-7 TRBV11-2 TRBD1 TGTGCCAGCAGCTTAGTACGGGACAGTTTCTACGAGCAGTACTTC CASSLVRDSFYEQYF
TRBJ1-2 TRBV28 - TGTGCCAGCAGATTCTCCGGGAACTATGGCTACACCTTC CASRFSGNYGYTF
TRBJ1-1 TRBV4-1 TRBD1 TGCGCCAGCAGCCAAGACACAGGGGGCCGGTTCACTGAAGCTTTCTTT CASSQDTGGRFTEAFF
TRBJ2-3 TRBV5-1 - TGCGCCAGCAGCTTGGAGGTGGGAGCTGGCACAGATACGCAGTATTTT CASSLEVGAGTDTQYF
TRBJ2-7 TRBV20-1 - TGCAGTGCCCATGACAACTACGAGCAGTACTTC CSAHDNYEQYF
TRBJ2-3 TRBV5-1 TRBD1 TGCGCCAGCCAGGACAGGGCAGATACGCAGTATTTT CASQDRADTQYF
TRBJ2-2 TRBV5-5 - TGTGCCAGCAGCTTGGGAGGGAGGCGGGACACCGGGGAGCTGTTTTTT CASSLGGRRDTGELFF
TRBJ2-4 TRBV11-3 - TGTGCCAGCAGCTTTAATCTAGCCAAAAACATTCAGTACTTC CASSFNLAKNIQYF
TRBJ1-5 TRBV27 - TGTGCCAGCAGTCCCCACCCGAGACAGCCCCAGCATTTT CASSPHPRQPQHF
TRBJ2-1 TRBV4-1 - TGCGCCAGCAGCCAAGTAGCCAGGGGTCGCTACAATGAGCAGTTCTTC CASSQVARGRYNEQFF
TRBJ1-1 TRBV4-3 TRBD1 TGCGCCAGCAGCCGGATTACAGGGGGACGGACTGAAGCTTTCTTT CASSRITGGRTEAFF
TRBJ1-2 TRBV9 - TGTGCCAGCAGCGTAGCTAACAGCCTCGACTATGGCTACACCTTC CASSVANSLDYGYTF
TRBJ2-5 TRBV7-9 - TGTGCCAGCAGCTTAGGGGGGCCGGAGCAAGAGACCCAGTACTTC CASSLGGPEQETQYF
TRBJ1-1 TRBV10-3 - TGTGCCATCAGTGAGTCGATAGGGGTGAACACTGAAGCTTTCTTT CAISESIGVNTEAFF
TRBJ1-2 TRBV7-2 - TGTGCCAGCAGCTCGACCGGGGGCTATGGCTACACCTTC CASSSTGGYGYTF
TRBJ1-3 TRBV11-2 - TGTGCCAGCAGCTTTACCCATAGTTCTGGAAACACCATATATTTT CASSFTHSSGNTIYF
TRBJ2-5 TRBV5-6 TRBD2 TGTGCCAGCAGCTTTTGGGGGGGGGAGACCCAGTACTTC CASSFWGGETQYF
TRBJ2-7 TRBV4-2 TRBD2 TGTGCCAGCAGCCCTCAAGCGGGGGTGAACGAGCAGTACTTC CASSPQAGVNEQYF
TRBJ1-1 TRBV13 TRBD1 TGTGCCAGCAGCCCTGGACAGGGGAAGAACGCTGAAGCTTTCTTT CASSPGQGKNAEAFF
TRBJ1-3 TRBV4-3 - TGCGCCAGCAGCCAAGACACGAGCTCTGGAAACACCATATATTTT CASSQDTSSGNTIYF
TRBJ1-3 TRBV11-3 TRBD1 TGTGCCAGCAGTCAGGGGGCTGGAAACACCATATATTTT CASSQGAGNTIYF